This T cell receptor (beta chain) comes out of a study of Tregs in tolerant kidney transplant recipients. Study findings and constraints: Antigen-driven expansion was suggested because donor-specific Tregs expanded more than all Tregs in tolerant patients. For some patients, primers changed over time, blocking nucleotide-level comparison.

About this clone itself: The antigen is not known.

The method was immunoSEQ multiplex PCR; TCRdb's version includes in-frame clones alone and lacks a portion of them. The sample yields about 77,000 clones, 98% seen once. Unstimulated regulatory T cells (CD4+CD25+CD127-), CD4+CD25- non-regulatory cells, CD4 and CD8 cells were FACS-sorted from thawed PBMCs. Germline CDR1 is MGHDK and CDR2 is SYGVNS. V was clipped by 8 bases and J by 4 bases; unmatched bases: 5. CDR3 length: 14 amino acids. This specimen was CD4+ T cells from blood, taken before the transplant. The origin of this receptor is a human donor who received a combined kidney and bone marrow transplant. The chain employs TRBV25-1 and TRBJ2-2, with 9 bases lining up with TRBD1. CDR3 DNA sequence: TGTGCCAGCTGTGGGACAGGGCTCACCGGGGAGCTGTTTTTT. The encoded protein is CASCGTGLTGELFF.